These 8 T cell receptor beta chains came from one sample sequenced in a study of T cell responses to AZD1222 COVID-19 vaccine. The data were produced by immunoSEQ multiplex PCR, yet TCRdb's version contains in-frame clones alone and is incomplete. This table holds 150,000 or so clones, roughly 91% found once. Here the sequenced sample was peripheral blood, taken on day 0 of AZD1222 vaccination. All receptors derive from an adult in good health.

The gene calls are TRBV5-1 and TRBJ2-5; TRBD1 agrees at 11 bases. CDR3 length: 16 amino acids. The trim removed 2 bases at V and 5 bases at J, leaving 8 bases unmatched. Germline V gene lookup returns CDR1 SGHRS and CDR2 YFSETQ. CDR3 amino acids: CASSLGQGAHGETQYF. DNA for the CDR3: TGCGCCAGCAGCTTAGGACAGGGGGCACACGGGGAGACCCAGTACTTC. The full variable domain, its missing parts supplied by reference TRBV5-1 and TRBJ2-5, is KAGVTQTPRYLIKTRGQQVTLSCSPISGHRSVSWYQQTPGQGLQFLFEYFSETQRNKGNFPGRFSGRQFSNSRSEMNVSTLELGDSALYLCASSLGQGAHGETQYFGPGTRLLVL.

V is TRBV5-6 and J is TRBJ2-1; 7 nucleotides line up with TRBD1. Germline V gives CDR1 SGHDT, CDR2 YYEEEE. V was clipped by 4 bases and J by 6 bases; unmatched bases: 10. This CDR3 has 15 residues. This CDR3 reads CASSMGQNPSNEQFF. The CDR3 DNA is TGTGCCAGCAGCATGGGACAGAACCCCTCCAATGAGCAGTTCTTC.

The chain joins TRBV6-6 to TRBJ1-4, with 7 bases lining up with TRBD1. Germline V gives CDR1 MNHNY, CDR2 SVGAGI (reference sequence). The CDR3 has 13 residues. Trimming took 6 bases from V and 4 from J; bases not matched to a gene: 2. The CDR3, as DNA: TGTGCCAGCAGGACAGGGTATAATGAAAAACTGTTTTTT. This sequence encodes CASRTGYNEKLFF.

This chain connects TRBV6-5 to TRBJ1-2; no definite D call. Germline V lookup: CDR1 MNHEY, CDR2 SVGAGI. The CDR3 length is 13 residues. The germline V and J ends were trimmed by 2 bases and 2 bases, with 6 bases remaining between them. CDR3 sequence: CASSYTGNYGYTF. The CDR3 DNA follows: TGTGCCAGCAGTTACACCGGGAACTATGGCTACACCTTC.

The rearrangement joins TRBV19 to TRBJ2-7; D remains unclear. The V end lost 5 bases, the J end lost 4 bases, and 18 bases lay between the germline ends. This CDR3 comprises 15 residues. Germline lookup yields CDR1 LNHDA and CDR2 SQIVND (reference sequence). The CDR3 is CASSFVGSPTYEQYF. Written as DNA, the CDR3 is TGTGCCAGTAGTTTTGTAGGGTCACCTACGTACGAGCAGTACTTC. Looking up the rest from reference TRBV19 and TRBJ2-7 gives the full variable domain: DGGITQSPKYLFRKEGQNVTLSCEQNLNHDAMYWYRQDPGQGLRLIYYSQIVNDFQKGDIAEGYSVSREKKESFPLTVTSAQKNPTAFYLCASSFVGSPTYEQYFGPGTRLTVT.

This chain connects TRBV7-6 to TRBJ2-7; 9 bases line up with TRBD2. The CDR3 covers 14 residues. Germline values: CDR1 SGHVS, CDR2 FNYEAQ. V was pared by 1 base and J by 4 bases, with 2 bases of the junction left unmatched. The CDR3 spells CASSLGLAGYEQYF. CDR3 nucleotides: TGTGCCAGCAGCTTAGGGCTAGCGGGGTACGAGCAGTACTTC.

The CDR3 is CASSPQQSDRGSGYTF. The DNA of the CDR3 is TGTGCCAGCTCACCACAGCAGTCGGACAGGGGTAGTGGCTACACCTTC. The chain combines TRBV18 with TRBJ1-2, with 9 bases identical to TRBD1. Germline V gene data show CDR1 as KGHSH and CDR2 as LQKENI. This CDR3 comprises 16 residues. J gave up 7 bases and V 1 base, and 10 bases lay outside the gene matches. Filled out from reference TRBV18 and TRBJ1-2, the complete variable domain reads NAGVMQNPRHLVRRRGQEARLRCSPMKGHSHVYWYRQLPEEGLKFMVYLQKENIIDESGMPKERFSAEFPKEGPSILRIQQVVRGDSAAYFCASSPQQSDRGSGYTFGSGTRLTVV.

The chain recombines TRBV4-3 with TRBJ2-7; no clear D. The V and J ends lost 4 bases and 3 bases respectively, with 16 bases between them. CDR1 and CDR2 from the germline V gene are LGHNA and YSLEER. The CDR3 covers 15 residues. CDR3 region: CASSPDWGSDYEQYF. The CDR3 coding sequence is TGCGCCAGCAGCCCCGATTGGGGTAGTGACTACGAGCAGTACTTC.